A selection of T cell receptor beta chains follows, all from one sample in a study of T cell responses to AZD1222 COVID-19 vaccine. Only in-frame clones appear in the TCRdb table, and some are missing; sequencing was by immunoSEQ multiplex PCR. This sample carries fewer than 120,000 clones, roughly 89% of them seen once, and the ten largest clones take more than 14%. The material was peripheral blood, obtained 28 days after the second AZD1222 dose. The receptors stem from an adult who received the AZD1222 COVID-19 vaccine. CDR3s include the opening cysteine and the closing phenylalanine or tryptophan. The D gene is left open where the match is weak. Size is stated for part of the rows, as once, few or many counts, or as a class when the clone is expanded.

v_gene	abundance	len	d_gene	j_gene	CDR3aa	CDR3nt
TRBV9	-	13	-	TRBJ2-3	CASSVSGPDTQYF	TGTGCCAGCAGCGTAAGCGGGCCAGATACGCAGTATTTT
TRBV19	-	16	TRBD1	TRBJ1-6	CASSSPYRGFRSPLHF	TGTGCCAGTAGTTCCCCCTACAGGGGATTTAGATCACCCCTCCACTTT
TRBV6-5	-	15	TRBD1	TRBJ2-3	CASSRQGATTDTQYF	TGTGCCAGCAGCAGACAGGGGGCGACGACAGATACGCAGTATTTT
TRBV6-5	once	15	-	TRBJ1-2	CASTLVGTNNYGYTF	TGTGCCAGCACCCTGGTGGGGACAAACAACTATGGCTACACCTTC
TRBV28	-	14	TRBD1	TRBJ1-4	CASSHGQGGEKLFF	TGTGCCAGCAGTCACGGACAGGGTGGAGAAAAACTGTTTTTT
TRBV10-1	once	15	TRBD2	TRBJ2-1	CASSGGSSGYNEQFF	TGCGCCAGCAGCGGGGGGTCTAGCGGCTACAATGAGCAGTTCTTC
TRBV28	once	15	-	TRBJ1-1	CASSFGARGNTEAFF	TGTGCCAGCAGTTTCGGGGCCAGGGGTAACACTGAAGCTTTCTTT
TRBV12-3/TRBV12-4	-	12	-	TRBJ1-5	CASRLRAGAQHF	TGTGCCAGCAGACTTCGCGCCGGGGCCCAGCATTTT
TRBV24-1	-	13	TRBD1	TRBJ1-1	CATSARTGSEAFF	TGTGCCACCAGTGCCCGGACAGGGAGCGAAGCTTTCTTT
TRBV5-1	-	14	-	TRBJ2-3	CASSIGHDTDTQYF	TGCGCCAGCAGCATAGGACACGACACAGATACGCAGTATTTT
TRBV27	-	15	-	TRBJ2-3	CASSHESKHTDTQYF	TGTGCCAGCAGCCACGAGTCTAAACACACAGATACGCAGTATTTT
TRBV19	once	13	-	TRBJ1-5	CAGKRPRFVLQHF	TGTGCCGGCAAGCGGCCGCGTTTCGTTCTCCAGCATTTT
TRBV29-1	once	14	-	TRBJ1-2	CSVHLVRGAGGYTF	TGCAGCGTGCACCTTGTCAGGGGTGCAGGCGGCTACACCTTC
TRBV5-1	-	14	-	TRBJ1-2	CASSPGLGSYGYTF	TGCGCCAGCAGCCCGGGGTTGGGTTCCTATGGCTACACCTTC
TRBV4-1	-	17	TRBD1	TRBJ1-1	CASSQGQGGRRNTEAFF	TGCGCCAGCAGCCAAGGACAGGGCGGGAGAAGGAACACTGAAGCTTTCTTT
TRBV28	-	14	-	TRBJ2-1	CASNFGGSNNEQFF	TGTGCCAGCAACTTCGGCGGGTCCAACAATGAGCAGTTCTTC
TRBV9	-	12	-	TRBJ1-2	CASSVVSTGYTF	TGTGCCAGCAGCGTAGTCTCGACTGGCTACACCTTC
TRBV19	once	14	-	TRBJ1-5	CASSFGPGGQPQHF	TGTGCCAGTAGTTTCGGGCCGGGAGGCCAGCCCCAGCATTTT
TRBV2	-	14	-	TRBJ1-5	CASRGEGGNQPQHF	TGTGCCAGCAGAGGGGAAGGTGGCAATCAGCCCCAGCATTTT
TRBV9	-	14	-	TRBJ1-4	CASSPRTGGEKLFF	TGTGCCAGCAGCCCCCGGACTGGGGGTGAAAAACTGTTTTTT
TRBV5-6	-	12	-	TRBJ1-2	CASSFRDYGYTF	TGTGCCAGCAGCTTCAGGGACTATGGCTACACCTTC
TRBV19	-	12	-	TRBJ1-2	CASSDSNYGYTF	TGTGCCAGTAGTGACAGTAACTATGGCTACACCTTC
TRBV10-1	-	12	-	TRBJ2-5	CASPYRQETQYF	TGCGCCAGCCCATACAGACAAGAGACCCAGTACTTC
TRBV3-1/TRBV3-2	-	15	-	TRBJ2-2	CASSPTSSNTGELFF	TGTGCCAGCAGTCCCACTAGCTCCAACACCGGGGAGCTGTTTTTT
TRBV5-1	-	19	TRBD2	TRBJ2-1	CASSLPTSGGDRTYNEQFF	TGCGCCAGCAGCCTCCCGACTAGCGGGGGGGACCGTACCTACAATGAGCAGTTCTTC
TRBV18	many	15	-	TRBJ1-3	CASSPSLQGENTIYF	TGTGCCAGCTCACCTTCGCTACAGGGTGAAAACACCATATATTTT
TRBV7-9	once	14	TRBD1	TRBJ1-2	CASSLGSGQVGYTF	TGTGCCAGCAGCTTAGGTTCCGGACAGGTCGGCTACACCTTC
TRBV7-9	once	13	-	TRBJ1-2	CASSLMQGYGYTF	TGTGCCAGCAGCTTAATGCAGGGTTATGGCTACACCTTC
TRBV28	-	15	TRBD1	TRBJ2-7	CASSLSAGGAVEQYF	TGTGCCAGCAGTTTATCGGCAGGGGGCGCAGTCGAGCAGTACTTC